The clone carrying this TCR beta chain was seen only once. Those designated as exposed participants met a COVID-19 case within 2 weeks before study entry. CDR1 MNHEY and CDR2 SVGAGI come from the germline V gene. The CDR3 runs to 15 residues. J gave up 1 base and V 6 bases, and 5 bases lay outside the gene matches. Assay used: immunoSEQ multiplex PCR; TCRdb lists only in-frame clones, some missing. The repertoire holds 200,000 to 300,000 clones, with roughly 88% as singletons. The data derive from a study of blood T cell repertoires in COVID-19. On the study more broadly: The analysed material was cDNA or gDNA that came from T cells, B-cell-depleted T cells, or PBMCs.

The TCR comes from a woman aged 40-49 years who had been exposed to COVID-19. The J gene is TRBJ1-3, the V gene TRBV6-5; 8 bases are shared with TRBD1. Source material: PBMCs or T cells enriched from blood (not recorded which). CDR3 nucleotide sequence: TGTGCCAGCAGAAGACAGGGGCAATCTGGAAACACCATATATTTT. As protein: CASRRQGQSGNTIYF.